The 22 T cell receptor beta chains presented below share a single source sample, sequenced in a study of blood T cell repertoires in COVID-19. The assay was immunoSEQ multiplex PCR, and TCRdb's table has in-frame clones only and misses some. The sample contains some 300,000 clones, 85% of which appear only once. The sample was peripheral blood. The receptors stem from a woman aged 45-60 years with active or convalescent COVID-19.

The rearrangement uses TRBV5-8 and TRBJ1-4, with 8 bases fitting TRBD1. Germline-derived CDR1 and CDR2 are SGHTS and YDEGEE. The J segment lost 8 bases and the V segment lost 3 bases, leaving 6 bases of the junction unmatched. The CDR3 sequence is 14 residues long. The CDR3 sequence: CASSWGGQVEKLFF. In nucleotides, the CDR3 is TGTGCCAGCAGCTGGGGGGGACAGGTCGAAAAACTGTTTTTT.

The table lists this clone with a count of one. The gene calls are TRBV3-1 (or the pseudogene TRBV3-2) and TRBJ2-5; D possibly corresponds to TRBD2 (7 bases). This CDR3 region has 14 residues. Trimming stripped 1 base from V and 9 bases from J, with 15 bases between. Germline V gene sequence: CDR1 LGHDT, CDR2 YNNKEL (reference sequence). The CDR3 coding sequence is TGTGCCAGCAGCCAAGGGGGGCGGGAGTCGGCCCAGTACTTC. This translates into CASSQGGRESAQYF.

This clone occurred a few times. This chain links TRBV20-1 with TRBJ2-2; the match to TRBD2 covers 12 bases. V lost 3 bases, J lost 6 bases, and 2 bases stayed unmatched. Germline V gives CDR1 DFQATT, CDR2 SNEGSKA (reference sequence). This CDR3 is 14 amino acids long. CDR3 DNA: TGCAGTGCTAGTTCTAGCGGGAGGGCCGGGGAGCTGTTTTTT. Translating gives CSASSSGRAGELFF.

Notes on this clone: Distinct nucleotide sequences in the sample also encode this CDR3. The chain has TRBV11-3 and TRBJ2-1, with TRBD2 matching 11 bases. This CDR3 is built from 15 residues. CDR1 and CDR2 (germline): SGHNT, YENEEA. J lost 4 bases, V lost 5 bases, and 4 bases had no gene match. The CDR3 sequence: CASSLTSGSYNEQFF. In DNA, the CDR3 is TGTGCCAGCAGCCTCACTAGCGGGAGTTACAATGAGCAGTTCTTC.

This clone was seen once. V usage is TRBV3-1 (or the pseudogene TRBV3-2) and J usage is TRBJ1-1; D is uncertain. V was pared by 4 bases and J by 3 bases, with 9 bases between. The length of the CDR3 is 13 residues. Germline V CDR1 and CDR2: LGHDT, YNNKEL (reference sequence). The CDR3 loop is CASSRNSYTEAFF. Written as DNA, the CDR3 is TGTGCCAGCAGCCGAAACAGTTACACTGAAGCTTTCTTT.

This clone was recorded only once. CDR3 amino acids: CASSLTGEHGYTF. The CDR3 DNA follows: TGTGCCAGCAGTTTGACAGGGGAACATGGCTACACCTTC. The rearrangement uses TRBV12-3 or TRBV12-4 and TRBJ1-2; 8 nucleotides line up with TRBD1. V gave up 3 bases and J gave up 6 bases; unmatched junction bases: 3. The CDR3 consists of 13 residues.

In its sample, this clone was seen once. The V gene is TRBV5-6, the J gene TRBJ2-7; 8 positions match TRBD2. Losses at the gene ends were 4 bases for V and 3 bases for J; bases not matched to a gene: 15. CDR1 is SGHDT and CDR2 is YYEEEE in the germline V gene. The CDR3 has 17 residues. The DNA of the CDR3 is TGTGCCAGCAGCGCAACCGGCGGGGGGATCCCCTTCTACGAGCAGTACTTC. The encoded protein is CASSATGGGIPFYEQYF.

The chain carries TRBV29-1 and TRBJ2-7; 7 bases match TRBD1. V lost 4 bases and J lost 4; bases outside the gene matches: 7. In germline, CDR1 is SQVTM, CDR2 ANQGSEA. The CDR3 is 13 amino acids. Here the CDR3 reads CSVVGTAPYEQYF. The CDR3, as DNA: TGCAGCGTTGTAGGGACAGCTCCTTACGAGCAGTACTTC.

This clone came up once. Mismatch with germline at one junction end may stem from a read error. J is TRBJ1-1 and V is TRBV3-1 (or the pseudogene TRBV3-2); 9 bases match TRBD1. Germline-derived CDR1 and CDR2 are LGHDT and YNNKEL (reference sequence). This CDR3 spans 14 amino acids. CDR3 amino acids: CASSQDDRDRASYF. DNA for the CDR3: TGTGCCAGCAGCCAAGATGACCGGGACAGGGCTTCCTACTTT.

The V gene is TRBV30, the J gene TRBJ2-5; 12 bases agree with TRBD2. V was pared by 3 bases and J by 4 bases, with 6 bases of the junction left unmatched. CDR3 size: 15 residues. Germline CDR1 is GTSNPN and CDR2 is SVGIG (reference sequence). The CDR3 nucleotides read TGTGCCTGGAGCGAACTAGCGGGAGGTAGAGAGACCCAGTACTTC. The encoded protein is CAWSELAGGRETQYF.

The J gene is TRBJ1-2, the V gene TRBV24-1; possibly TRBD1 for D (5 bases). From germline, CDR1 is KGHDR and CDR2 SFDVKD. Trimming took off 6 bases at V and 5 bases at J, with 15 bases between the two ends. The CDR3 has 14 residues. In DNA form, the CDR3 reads TGTGCCACCAGTCCCAAGGGGCCTCCATATGGCTACACCTTC. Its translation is CATSPKGPPYGYTF.

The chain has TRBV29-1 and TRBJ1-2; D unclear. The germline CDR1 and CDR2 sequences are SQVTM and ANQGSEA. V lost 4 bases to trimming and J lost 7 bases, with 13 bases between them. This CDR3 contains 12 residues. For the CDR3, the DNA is TGCAGCGTTGTCCAGCTTACTATTGGCTACACCTTC. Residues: CSVVQLTIGYTF.

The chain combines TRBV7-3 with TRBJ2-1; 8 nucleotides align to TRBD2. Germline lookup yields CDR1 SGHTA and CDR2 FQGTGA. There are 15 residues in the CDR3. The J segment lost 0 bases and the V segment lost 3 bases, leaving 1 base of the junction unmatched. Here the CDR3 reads CASSLTSDSYNEQFF. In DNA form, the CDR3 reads TGTGCCAGCAGCTTGACTAGCGACTCCTACAATGAGCAGTTCTTC. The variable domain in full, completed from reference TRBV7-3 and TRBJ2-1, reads GAGVSQTPSNKVTEKGKYVELRCDPISGHTALYWYRQSLGQGPEFLIYFQGTGAADDSGLPNDRFFAVRPEGSVSTLKIQRTERGDSAVYLCASSLTSDSYNEQFFGPGTRLTVL.

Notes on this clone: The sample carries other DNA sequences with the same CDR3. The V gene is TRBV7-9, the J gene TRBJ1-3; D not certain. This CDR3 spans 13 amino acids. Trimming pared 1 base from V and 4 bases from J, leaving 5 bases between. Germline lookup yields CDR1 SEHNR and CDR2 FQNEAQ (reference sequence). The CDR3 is CASSLVAGNTIYF. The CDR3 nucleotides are TGTGCCAGCAGCTTAGTGGCCGGAAACACCATATATTTT.

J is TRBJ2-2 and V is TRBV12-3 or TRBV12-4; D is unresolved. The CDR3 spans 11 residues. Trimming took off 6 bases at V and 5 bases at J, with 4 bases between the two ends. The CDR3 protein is CASRATGELFF. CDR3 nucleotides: TGTGCCAGCAGAGCGACCGGGGAGCTGTTTTTT.

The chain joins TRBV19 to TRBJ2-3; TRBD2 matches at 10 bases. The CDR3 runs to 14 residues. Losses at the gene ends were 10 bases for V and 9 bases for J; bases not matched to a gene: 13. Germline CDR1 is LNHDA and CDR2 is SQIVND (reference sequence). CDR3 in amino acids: CATGLARTTSTQYF. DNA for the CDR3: TGTGCCACGGGACTAGCGCGGACCACATCGACGCAGTATTTT. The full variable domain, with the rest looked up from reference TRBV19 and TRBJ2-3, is DGGITQSPKYLFRKEGQNVTLSCEQNLNHDAMYWYRQDPGQGLRLIYYSQIVNDFQKGDIAEGYSVSREKKESFPLTVTSAQKNPTAFYLCATGLARTTSTQYFGPGTRLTVL.

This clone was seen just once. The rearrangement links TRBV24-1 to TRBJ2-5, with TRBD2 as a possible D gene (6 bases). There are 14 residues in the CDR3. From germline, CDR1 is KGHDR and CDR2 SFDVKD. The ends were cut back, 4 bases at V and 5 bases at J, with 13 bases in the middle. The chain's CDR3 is CATSEGQSGETQYF. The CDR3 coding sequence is TGTGCCACCAGTGAGGGGCAAAGCGGGGAGACCCAGTACTTC.

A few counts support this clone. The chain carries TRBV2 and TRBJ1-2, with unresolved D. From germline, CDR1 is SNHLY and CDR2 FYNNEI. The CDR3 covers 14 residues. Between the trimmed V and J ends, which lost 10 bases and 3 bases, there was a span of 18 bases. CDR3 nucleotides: TGTGCCACCTTAGGAGCGGGGTCTTACTATGGCTACACCTTC. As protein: CATLGAGSYYGYTF.

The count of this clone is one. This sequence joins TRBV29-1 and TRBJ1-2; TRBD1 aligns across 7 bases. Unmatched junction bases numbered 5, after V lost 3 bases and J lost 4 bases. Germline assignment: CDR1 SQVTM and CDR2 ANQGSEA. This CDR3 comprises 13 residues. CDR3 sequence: CSVEGRGAYGYTF. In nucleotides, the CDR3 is TGCAGCGTTGAGGGCAGGGGGGCCTATGGCTACACCTTC.

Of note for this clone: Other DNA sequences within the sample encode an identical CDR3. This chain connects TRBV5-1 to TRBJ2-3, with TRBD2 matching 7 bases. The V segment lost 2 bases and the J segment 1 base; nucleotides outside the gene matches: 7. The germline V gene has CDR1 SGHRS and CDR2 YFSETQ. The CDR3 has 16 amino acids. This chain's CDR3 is CASSLGTSDGTDTQYF. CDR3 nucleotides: TGCGCCAGCAGCTTAGGCACTAGCGACGGCACAGATACGCAGTATTTT.

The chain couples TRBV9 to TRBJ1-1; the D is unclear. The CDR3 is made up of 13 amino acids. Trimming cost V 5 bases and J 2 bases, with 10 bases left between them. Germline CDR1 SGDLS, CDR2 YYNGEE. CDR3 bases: TGTGCCAGCAGTCCTATACCTAACACTGAAGCTTTCTTT. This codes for CASSPIPNTEAFF.

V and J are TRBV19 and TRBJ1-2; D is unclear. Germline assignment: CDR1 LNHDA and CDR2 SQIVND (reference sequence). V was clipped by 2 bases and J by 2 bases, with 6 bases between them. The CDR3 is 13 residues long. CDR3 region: CASSILPNYGYTF. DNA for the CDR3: TGTGCCAGTAGTATACTTCCCAACTATGGCTACACCTTC. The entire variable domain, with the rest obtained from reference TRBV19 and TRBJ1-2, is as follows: DGGITQSPKYLFRKEGQNVTLSCEQNLNHDAMYWYRQDPGQGLRLIYYSQIVNDFQKGDIAEGYSVSREKKESFPLTVTSAQKNPTAFYLCASSILPNYGYTFGSGTRLTVV.